This T cell receptor (beta chain) is drawn from a study of Ad26.COV2.S vaccination and SARS-CoV-2 variants. Overall study: The study gave Ad26.COV2.S intramuscularly, once or twice 56 days apart.

Note on this clone: The target antigen is unknown.

The repertoire was sequenced with immunoSEQ multiplex PCR; TCRdb's copy has only in-frame clones and lacks some. This table has about 280,000 clones, roughly 86% appearing once. The treatment is: roughly 18 received Ad26.COV2.S at low or high dose, single or two shots; roughly five received placebo; per-sample allocation not given. Vaccine and placebo recipients were sampled on day 63 after the first injection. There are 15 residues in the CDR3. Deletions cut 5 bases from V and 5 bases from J, with 18 bases between. Germline CDR1 and CDR2: MNHEY and SMNVEV (reference sequence). Findings and caveats of the study: Analyses that measured TCR breadth and depth may have underestimated total T cell responses.

This chain joins TRBV27 and TRBJ2-5, with D possibly matching TRBD2 (6 bases). This TCR was recovered from a person between 18 and 59 years old who received the Ad26.COV2.S COVID-19 vaccine or a placebo. Sequences were derived from peripheral blood, sampled in a trial of Ad26.COV2.S vaccine versus placebo. CDR3 sequence: CASSPRLVASETQYF. CDR3 nucleotides: TGTGCCAGCAGTCCAAGACTAGTGGCGTCGGAGACCCAGTACTTC.